This T cell receptor beta chain was profiled in a study of read filtering for tumor transcriptome and immune sequencing. Molecular barcoded adaptors covering alpha/delta and beta/gamma chains were used on approximately 400 ng RNA. MiXCR was run by TCRdb on the reads, yielding one entry per CDR3 protein. Here the sample spans fewer than 90,000 distinct CDR3 sequences, approximately 13% being singletons. Germline values: CDR1 SGHRS, CDR2 YFSETQ. The ends lost 7 bases at V and 6 bases at J; junction bases unmatched: 4. CDR3 length equals 14 residues. The V and J genes are TRBV5-1 and TRBJ2-1; 13 bases align to TRBD2. The source is a donor at least 40 years old with multiple myeloma. The sequenced sample consisted of a population of CD138-negative cells sorted from bone marrow. The CDR3 sequence: CASAGLAGVNEQFF. In DNA form, the CDR3 reads TGCGCCAGCGCAGGACTAGCGGGAGTCAATGAGCAGTTCTTC.